Following are 4 T cell receptor beta chains from one sample sequenced in a study of neoadjuvant anti-PD-1 for oral cavity cancer. Libraries were prepared by immunoSEQ multiplex PCR; TCRdb keeps only in-frame clonotypes and omits some of them. The profile shows about 16,000 clones, about 68% of them singletons. The sample was PBMCs, taken before nivolumab (anti-PD-1) treatment. The receptors derive from a person between 40 and 85 years old with oral cavity squamous cell carcinoma.

The chain couples TRBV5-1 to TRBJ2-7, with D tentatively TRBD2 (5 bases). The ends were cut back, 3 bases at V and 7 bases at J, with 17 bases in the middle. The CDR3 totals 14 residues. Looked up from germline, CDR1 is SGHRS and CDR2 is YFSETQ. The CDR3 nucleotides read TGCGCCAGCAGCTCCGACCCTAACACGGGGGAGCAGTACTTC. It specifies CASSSDPNTGEQYF.

The CDR3 loop reads CASGTYEQYF. The CDR3 DNA reads as TGTGCCAGCGGTACCTACGAGCAGTACTTC. The chain is built from TRBV7-8 and TRBJ2-7; the D is unclear. V was clipped by 8 bases and J by 2 bases, with 4 bases between them. Germline lookup yields CDR1 SGHVS and CDR2 FQNEAQ. This CDR3 is 10 amino acids long.

This clone was recorded once. The chain couples TRBV5-1 to TRBJ1-1, with D hard to call. Trimming stripped 7 bases from V and 1 base from J, with 11 bases between. Germline V gives CDR1 SGHRS, CDR2 YFSETQ. The CDR3 spans 13 residues. The CDR3 here is CASAPHSNTEAFF. In DNA form, the CDR3 reads TGCGCCAGCGCTCCCCATTCGAACACTGAAGCTTTCTTT.

The chain links TRBV9 to TRBJ2-7, with a tentative D call TRBD1 (5 bases). Trimming cost V 0 bases and J 4 bases, with 23 bases left between them. CDR1 is SGDLS, CDR2 YYNGEE, per germline. The CDR3 has 18 amino acids. The CDR3 DNA reads TGTGCCAGCAGCGTAGGGGATGGAACCCCCCAGGGCCATTACGAGCAGTACTTC. It translates to CASSVGDGTPQGHYEQYF.